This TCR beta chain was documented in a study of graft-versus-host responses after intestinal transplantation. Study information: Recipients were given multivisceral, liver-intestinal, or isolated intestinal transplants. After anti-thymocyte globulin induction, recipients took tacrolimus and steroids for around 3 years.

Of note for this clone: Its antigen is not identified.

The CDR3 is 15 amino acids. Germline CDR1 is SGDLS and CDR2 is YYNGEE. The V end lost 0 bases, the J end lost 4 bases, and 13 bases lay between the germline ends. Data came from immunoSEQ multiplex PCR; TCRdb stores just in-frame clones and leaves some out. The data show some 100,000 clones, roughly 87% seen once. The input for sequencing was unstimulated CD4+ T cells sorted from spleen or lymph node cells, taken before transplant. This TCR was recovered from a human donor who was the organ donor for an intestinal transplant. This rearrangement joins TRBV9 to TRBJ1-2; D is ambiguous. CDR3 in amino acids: CASSVDLGGSYGYTF. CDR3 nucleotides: TGTGCCAGCAGCGTAGATCTCGGAGGAAGCTATGGCTACACCTTC.